The present TCR beta chain was sequenced within a study of beta chain features in type 1 diabetes. In the study overall: Healthy donors and patients had similar age, gender and cell yields. Across every sample, 107,917,701 sorted cells were examined in total. Study-level results: TCRB CDR3s from Type 1 diabetes patients were moderately but significantly shorter in all four CD4+ subsets. Among patients, naive, central memory and Treg TCRB repertoires appeared more similar than among healthy donors.

The authors reverse transcribed all of the isolated RNA, so sequencing captured expressed TCRB transcripts. The data were produced by immunoSEQ multiplex PCR, yet TCRdb's version contains in-frame clones alone and is incomplete. The data show 100,000 to 150,000 clones, roughly 17% seen once. Cells sorted by CD45RO/CCR7/CD25/CD127/CD95/CD27 comprised CD4+ naive, central memory, regulatory and stem cell-like memory cells. Germline CDR1 reads MNHNS; CDR2 reads SASEGT. The CDR3 has 18 residues. V lost 1 base and J lost 5, with 21 bases in between. As concerns this clone: Antigen: not known.

The sequenced sample consisted of central memory CD4+ T cells from blood. The sequence was obtained from a man aged 18 to 30 with type 1 diabetes. The gene calls are TRBV6-1 and TRBJ1-5; D perhaps matches TRBD1 (5 bases). The CDR3 bases are TGTGCCAGCAGTGAAGTGTCCCAGGGTTCCCTATCGCATCAGCCCCAGCATTTT. Amino acid sequence: CASSEVSQGSLSHQPQHF.